One sample yielded the 26 T cell receptor beta chains listed below, sequenced in a study of cytomegalovirus exposure and HLA in healthy donors. Primers: 60 Vbeta forward and 13 Jbeta reverse. The assay was immunoSEQ multiplex PCR, and TCRdb's table has in-frame clones only and misses some. The sample shows about 97,000 clones, around 72% of them seen only once. Sequencing was carried out using PBMCs. These receptors were taken from a man in his forties in good health and CMV-seronegative.

The V and J genes are TRBV6-5 and TRBJ2-7; a weak D match, TRBD1 (6 bases). The germline CDR1 and CDR2 sequences are MNHEY and SVGAGI. The germline V and J ends were trimmed by 5 bases and 6 bases, with 17 bases remaining between them. The CDR3 runs to 14 residues. CDR3 sequence: CASSDLYQGLEQYF. CDR3 nucleotide sequence: TGTGCCAGCAGTGACTTATATCAGGGGCTCGAGCAGTACTTC.

The J gene is TRBJ2-5, the V gene TRBV28; a possible D gene is TRBD2 (6 bases). Germline V gene sequence: CDR1 MDHEN, CDR2 SYDVKM. CDR3 length equals 14 residues. Trimming took 4 bases from V and 5 from J, leaving 14 bases between them. CDR3 protein: CASSYHPGGETQYF. The CDR3 nucleotides read TGTGCCAGCAGTTACCACCCCGGAGGGGAGACCCAGTACTTC.

The chain employs TRBV2 and TRBJ1-2, with D possibly TRBD1 on 5 matching bases. CDR3 length: 14 amino acids. Trimming left V 2 bases short and J 7 bases short, with 14 bases between. CDR1 is SNHLY, CDR2 FYNNEI, per germline. CDR3 region: CASSEQGRAGGYTF. Here the CDR3 DNA reads TGTGCCAGCAGTGAACAGGGTCGAGCGGGTGGCTACACCTTC. The complete variable domain, with remaining parts taken from reference TRBV2 and TRBJ1-2, reads EPEVTQTPSHQVTQMGQEVILRCVPISNHLYFYWYRQILGQKVEFLVSFYNNEISEKSEIFDDQFSVERPDGSNFTLKIRSTKLEDSAMYFCASSEQGRAGGYTFGSGTRLTVV.

This clone was recorded a few times. The chain is built from TRBV5-1 and TRBJ2-7; 8 positions match TRBD2. Germline trimming cut 4 bases from V and 2 bases from J; bases unmatched to any gene: 11. This CDR3 has 16 residues. Germline CDR1 is SGHRS and CDR2 is YFSETQ. As DNA, the CDR3 is TGCGCCAGCAGCCCCGGGGGGGGCAACACCCCCTACGAGCAGTACTTC. It specifies CASSPGGGNTPYEQYF.

V gene TRBV6-5 combines with J gene TRBJ2-7; 10 bases map to TRBD1. Germline loops: CDR1 MNHEY, CDR2 SVGAGI. The CDR3 length is 15 residues. With V trimmed by 6 bases and J by 2 bases, 7 bases remained unmatched. CDR3 loop: CASRFGTGATYEQYF. CDR3 sequence (DNA): TGTGCCAGCAGGTTTGGGACAGGGGCCACCTACGAGCAGTACTTC.

The CDR3 region is CASSNDGQGGYEQYF. In DNA form, the CDR3 reads TGTGCCAGCAGTAACGATGGACAGGGCGGCTACGAGCAGTACTTC. The chain has TRBV25-1 and TRBJ2-7; 8 bases map to TRBD1. This CDR3 comprises 15 residues. The V and J ends lost 5 bases and 3 bases, in that order; junction bases with no gene match: 9. Germline V CDR1 and CDR2: MGHDK, SYGVNS.

The J gene is TRBJ1-1, the V gene TRBV6-5; 8 bases match TRBD1. With V trimmed by 5 bases and J by 3 bases, 2 bases remained unmatched. The CDR3 is 13 residues long. CDR1 is MNHEY and CDR2 is SVGAGI in the germline V gene. The CDR3 DNA reads as TGTGCCAGCAGTCCGACAGGGGACACTGAAGCTTTCTTT. Translation gives CASSPTGDTEAFF.

V is TRBV10-3 and J is TRBJ1-2; 8 bases map to TRBD1. Trimming cost V 0 bases and J 5 bases; bases outside gene matches: 17. Germline V lookup: CDR1 ENHRY, CDR2 SYGVKD. This CDR3 contains 19 residues. CDR3 region: CAISESGGQGRPWGYGYTF. The CDR3 DNA sequence: TGTGCCATCAGTGAGTCAGGAGGACAGGGACGACCCTGGGGGTATGGCTACACCTTC.

The genes are TRBV5-4 and TRBJ2-7, with 11 positions matching TRBD1. CDR3 size: 13 residues. Unmatched junction bases numbered 3, after V lost 4 bases and J lost 6 bases. The germline V gene encodes CDR1 SGHNT and CDR2 YYREEE (reference sequence). The CDR3 nucleotides read TGTGCCAGCAGCCGGACAGGGGGCGCCGAGCAGTACTTC. It translates to CASSRTGGAEQYF.

J is TRBJ1-6 and V is TRBV19, with D unresolved. CDR1 LNHDA and CDR2 SQIVND come from the germline V gene (reference sequence). V was trimmed by 5 bases and J by 7 bases, leaving 15 bases between them. CDR3 length: 15 amino acids. CDR3 amino acids: CASSPPGRRNSPLHF. CDR3 DNA sequence: TGTGCCAGTAGTCCTCCCGGGAGAAGAAATTCACCCCTCCACTTT.

The CDR3 DNA sequence: TGTGCCAGCAGTGAAGCGCTTCACAGGGGGGACGAGCAGTACTTC. It is translated as CASSEALHRGDEQYF. J is TRBJ2-7 and V is TRBV6-1; TRBD1 matches at 8 bases. This CDR3 region has 15 residues. V was clipped by 0 bases and J by 5 bases; unmatched bases: 6. Germline CDR1 MNHNS, CDR2 SASEGT.

This clone was seen a few times. The chain carries TRBV2 and TRBJ2-5; D is ambiguous. Germline V gene sequence: CDR1 SNHLY, CDR2 FYNNEI. The CDR3 consists of 13 residues. Trimming removed 8 bases from V and 5 bases from J, with 15 bases in between. The CDR3 protein is CASHRDGGETQYF. For the CDR3, the DNA is TGTGCCAGCCACAGAGATGGTGGCGAGACCCAGTACTTC.

V is TRBV18 and J is TRBJ2-7; D is possibly TRBD2 (6 bases). Germline V gene lookup returns CDR1 KGHSH and CDR2 LQKENI. The CDR3 has 13 residues. The V end lost 0 bases, the J end lost 6 bases, and 9 bases lay between the germline ends. The CDR3 region has the DNA TGTGCCAGCTCACCACCGGGGGAGGTCGAGCAGTACTTC. It is translated as CASSPPGEVEQYF. Full variable domain (missing parts from reference TRBV18 and TRBJ2-7): NAGVMQNPRHLVRRRGQEARLRCSPMKGHSHVYWYRQLPEEGLKFMVYLQKENIIDESGMPKERFSAEFPKEGPSILRIQQVVRGDSAAYFCASSPPGEVEQYFGPGTRLTVT.

This chain joins TRBV7-9 and TRBJ2-3; D gene uncertain. Germline V gives CDR1 SEHNR, CDR2 FQNEAQ (reference sequence). V dropped 4 bases and J dropped 6 bases, with 5 bases sitting between them. The CDR3 length is 11 residues. The chain's CDR3 is CASSSVDTQYF. CDR3 bases: TGTGCCAGCAGCTCCGTCGATACGCAGTATTTT.

This chain uses TRBV5-6 with TRBJ2-3; 11 nucleotides align to TRBD2. The germline CDR1 and CDR2 sequences are SGHDT and YYEEEE. This CDR3 region has 16 residues. V lost 4 bases, J lost 5 bases, and 9 bases stayed unmatched. The CDR3, as DNA: TGTGCCAGCAGCCCCCTAGCGGGGGGCCGGGTAGATACGCAGTATTTT. Amino acid sequence: CASSPLAGGRVDTQYF.

The chain is built from TRBV7-9 and TRBJ1-6, with D perhaps TRBD1 (5 bases). With 3 bases removed from V and 8 bases from J, the gap between germline ends came to 11 bases. From germline, CDR1 is SEHNR and CDR2 FQNEAQ (reference sequence). The CDR3 has 14 residues. CDR3 protein: CASSFGGDYSPLHF. As DNA, the CDR3 is TGTGCCAGCAGCTTCGGGGGAGATTATTCACCCCTCCACTTT.

This chain joins TRBV7-8 and TRBJ2-7; tentative D call: TRBD2 (5 bases). Germline loops: CDR1 SGHVS, CDR2 FQNEAQ. V was cut by 2 bases and J by 2 bases, with 10 bases left in between. The CDR3 covers 14 residues. For the CDR3, the DNA is TGTGCCAGCAGCTTATTGCCGGGAACCTACGAGCAGTACTTC. This sequence encodes CASSLLPGTYEQYF.

This clone was picked up a small number of times. The rearrangement joins TRBV6-1 to TRBJ2-7, with D tentatively TRBD1 (6 bases). Between the trimmed V and J ends, which lost 6 bases and 2 bases, there was a span of 11 bases. Germline CDR1 is MNHNS and CDR2 is SASEGT. The CDR3 has 13 residues. For the CDR3, the DNA is TGTGCCAGCAGGAAGGACAGTACCTACGAGCAGTACTTC. Protein product: CASRKDSTYEQYF.

CDR3 bases: TGTGCCAGCAGCATCACGACTAGCCTAGGTTACTTC. Its protein product is CASSITTSLGYF. The rearrangement links TRBV5-6 to TRBJ2-5; 7 nucleotides align to TRBD2. Germline V CDR1 and CDR2: SGHDT, YYEEEE. This CDR3 is built from 12 residues. The J segment lost 14 bases and the V segment lost 4 bases, leaving 11 bases of the junction unmatched. The whole variable domain, remainder taken from reference TRBV5-6 and TRBJ2-5, is DAGVTQSPTHLIKTRGQQVTLRCSPKSGHDTVSWYQQALGQGPQFIFQYYEEEERQRGNFPDRFSGHQFPNYSSELNVNALLLGDSALYLCASSITTSLGYFGPGTRLLVL.

The chain uses TRBV23-1 and TRBJ2-7; the D gene is possibly TRBD1 (6 bases). TRBV23-1 is marked as an open reading frame, function uncertain. The CDR3 consists of 15 residues. Trimming cost V 0 bases and J 5 bases, with 14 bases left between them. This CDR3 reads CASSQSFRDTDEQYF. The CDR3 DNA reads as TGCGCCAGCAGTCAATCGTTCAGGGACACGGACGAGCAGTACTTC.

The chain is built from TRBV5-4 and TRBJ2-7, with TRBD1 as a possible D gene (5 bases). This CDR3 is built from 16 residues. Per the germline V gene, CDR1 is SGHNT and CDR2 is YYREEE (reference sequence). Trimming pared 5 bases from V and 0 bases from J, leaving 18 bases between. The CDR3 bases are TGTGCCAGCAGTCTGGGGCGTGGCAGCAACTCCTACGAGCAGTACTTC. The encoded protein is CASSLGRGSNSYEQYF.

CDR3 region: CASSPAALGVYEQYF. CDR3 DNA: TGTGCCAGCAGCCCCGCGGCTCTCGGGGTCTACGAGCAGTACTTC. The chain carries TRBV11-2 and TRBJ2-7; TRBD2 might be the D (5 bases). Germline CDR1 and CDR2: SGHAT and FQNNGV. This CDR3 has 15 amino acids. The ends were cut back, 5 bases at V and 3 bases at J, with 17 bases in the middle.

This chain links TRBV15 with TRBJ2-1; 11 positions agree with TRBD2. Germline-derived CDR1 and CDR2 are LNHNV and YYDKDF (reference sequence). Germline trimming cut 5 bases from V and 8 bases from J; bases unmatched to any gene: 11. The CDR3 covers 16 residues. The CDR3 is CATSLNLAGGVDEQFF. CDR3 nucleotide sequence: TGTGCCACCAGCCTCAACCTAGCGGGGGGAGTGGATGAGCAGTTCTTC.

The rearrangement uses TRBV16 and TRBJ2-5; 7 bases line up with TRBD2. V lost 3 bases, J lost 4 bases, and 5 bases stayed unmatched. This CDR3 has 14 amino acids. CDR1 and CDR2 from the germline V gene are KGHSY and FQNENV. Here the CDR3 DNA reads TGTGCCAGCAGCCAGCCGCGGGGGATAGAGACCCAGTACTTC. This codes for CASSQPRGIETQYF.

The chain couples TRBV28 to TRBJ1-1; 7 bases fit TRBD1. From germline, CDR1 is MDHEN and CDR2 SYDVKM. The CDR3 is 14 amino acids. Trimming at V came to 4 bases and at J to 0 bases, leaving 2 bases not matched to a gene. In DNA form, the CDR3 reads TGTGCCAGCAGTTCGACAGGGTTGAACACTGAAGCTTTCTTT. Encoded protein: CASSSTGLNTEAFF.

V gene TRBV19 combines with J gene TRBJ1-2; 9 bases fit TRBD1. This CDR3 spans 14 amino acids. The trim removed 5 bases at V and 4 bases at J, leaving 5 bases unmatched. CDR1 LNHDA and CDR2 SQIVND come from the germline V gene (reference sequence). CDR3 coding DNA: TGTGCCAGTAGTCCACAGGGGGCCGGCTATGGCTACACCTTC. Translation gives CASSPQGAGYGYTF.